This entry concerns a single T cell receptor beta chain. Its antigen remains unknown. This CDR3 contains 16 residues. V gave up 5 bases and J gave up 5 bases, with 19 bases separating them. Germline assignment: CDR1 SGHAT and CDR2 FQNNGV. Profiled with immunoSEQ multiplex PCR; TCRdb holds only in-frame clones, not every one. The repertoire consists of about 110,000 clones, with roughly nine tenths occurring once and the leading ten covering 1.8%. These data belong to a study of cytomegalovirus exposure and HLA in healthy donors. Study-wide results and caveats: TCR beta chains numbering about 160 were designated cytomegalovirus-associated. A classifier reportedly called cytomegalovirus status with high sensitivity and specificity.

The chain employs TRBV11-2 and TRBJ1-5; D is perhaps TRBD1 (6 bases). The specimen sequenced was PBMCs. The receptor was isolated from a woman aged 18-29 years in good health and CMV-seropositive. The CDR3 is CASSPGAEGRDQPQHF. The DNA for the CDR3 is TGTGCCAGCAGCCCGGGGGCTGAAGGGAGGGATCAGCCCCAGCATTTT.